This entry features one TCR beta chain sequence. The antigen remains undetermined. These data originate in a study of T cell responses to AZD1222 COVID-19 vaccine. The study's findings and limits: The study found vaccine-associated CD4 TCRs spanning spike, dominant at 160-218 and 743-854. Baseline testing showed seropositivity in only 5 or 6 AZD1222 recipients.

The table came from immunoSEQ multiplex PCR; TCRdb's copy has only in-frame clones and leaves some out. The profile shows 100,000 to 150,000 clones, approximately 92% of them singletons. The study pooled second doses at about 4 or about 12 weeks. CDR3 length equals 12 residues. Germline-derived CDR1 and CDR2 are LNHDA and SQIVND (reference sequence). V lost 8 bases to trimming and J lost 3 bases, with 10 bases between them. The V and J genes are TRBV19 and TRBJ1-2; a possible D gene is TRBD1 (6 bases). The specimen comprised peripheral blood, sampled 28 days after the second AZD1222 dose. The origin of this receptor is an adult who received the AZD1222 COVID-19 vaccine. The CDR3 DNA reads TGTGCCAGTGCGGGGGCGGACTATGGCTACACCTTC. Translation: CASAGADYGYTF.